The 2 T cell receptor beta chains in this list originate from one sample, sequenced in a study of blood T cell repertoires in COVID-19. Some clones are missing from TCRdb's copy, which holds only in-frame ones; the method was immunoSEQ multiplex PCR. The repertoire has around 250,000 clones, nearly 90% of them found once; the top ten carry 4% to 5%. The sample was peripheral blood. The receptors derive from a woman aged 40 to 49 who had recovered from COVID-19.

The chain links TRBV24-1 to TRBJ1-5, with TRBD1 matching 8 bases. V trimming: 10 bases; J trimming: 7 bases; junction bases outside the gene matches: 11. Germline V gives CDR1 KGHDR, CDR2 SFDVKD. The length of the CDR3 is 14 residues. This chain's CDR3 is CATENGQGGQPQHF. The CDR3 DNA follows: TGTGCCACTGAAAACGGACAGGGAGGCCAGCCCCAGCATTTT.

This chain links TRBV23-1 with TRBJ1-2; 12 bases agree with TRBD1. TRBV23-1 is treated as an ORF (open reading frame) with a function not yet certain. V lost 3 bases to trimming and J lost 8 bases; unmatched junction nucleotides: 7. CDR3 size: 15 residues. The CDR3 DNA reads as TGCGCCAGCAGTCAGGGGGACAGGGGGCTCTACGGCTACACCTTC. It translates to CASSQGDRGLYGYTF.